This TCR beta chain was recovered during a study of molecular identifiers for immune sequencing clone quantification (dated 2018 in TCRdb). About the investigation overall: For a replicate experiment, RNA from roughly 21,000 or 96,000 naive CD8 T cells was divided into five aliquots, of which four were sequenced. The study was a methods study using CD8 T cells to benchmark molecular-identifier clustering-based TCR repertoire sequencing (MIDCIRS) and TCR RNA copy counting.

The V end loses 0 bases and the J end loses 4 bases, and a stretch of 4 bases separates them. The CDR3 spans 12 residues, from the cysteine through the phenylalanine. Just the 36-base CDR3 DNA is kept, in frame starting at base 1. CDR1 and CDR2 are read off the germline V gene (reference sequence) as SGHNT and YYREEE. Broader findings and caveats from the paper: Modeling gave around 2.7 recovered TCR RNA copies per cell versus about 10 by digital PCR, implying around 30% capture efficiency. Highly expanded clone sizes could be underestimated if identical TCR molecules share a barcode. Spiked-in Jurkat TCR RNA (roughly 10 copies' worth), which is not part of the donor repertoire, was contained in the naive libraries. When barcode sub-clustering was left out, chimeric consensus sequences inflated TCR diversity, with chimeras reaching as high as 47%. In CMV-specific effector cells, clones with more than 20 RNA copies accounted for over 97% of molecules, whereas in naive cells such clones accounted for under 1%. Even against a background of around 950,000 naive CD8 T cells, spiked-in Jurkat TCR RNA amounting to a single cell's worth was reported to be detectable.

The library was built by means of PCR. The sequencing machine was a NextSeq 500. Preparation of bulk TCR libraries followed a previously described approach, with the TCR primers listed in Table S5. Total RNA was purified with the Qiagen AllPrep DNA/RNA kit. Before analysis, reads from multiple sequencing runs of the same library were pooled. The authors' analysis ran thus. Reads were retained only if the reads had an exact TCR constant sequence, and the retained reads were trimmed to 150 nt and grouped according to their 12-nt molecular barcodes. Reads inside each barcode group were sub-clustered using a 15% Levenshtein threshold, and a quality-weighted consensus sequence was constructed for each RNA molecule. Non-functional sequences were excluded, and lower-count sequences lying one edit away from another sequence were also excluded. Based on a fit of two negative binomial distributions, barcode sub-clusters having less than 20% of the maximum read count were discarded. The raw public data were reprocessed by TCRdb itself: fastp quality trimming at Q25, MiXCR clonotype calling, in-frame beta chains only. Rows are combined by CDR3 protein, so each entry shows the most common genes and DNA. The V and J calls reflect TCRdb's pipeline rather than the authors' work. For this sample the table gives some 97,000 distinct CDR3 sequences, of which roughly 34% were detected only once. The top ten constitute 4% to 4.5% of the sample.

Naive CD8 T cell libraries were made from roughly 18,000 to 920,000 sorted cells using 10%, 30% or 50% of purified RNA. Naive CD8 T cells were FACS-sorted as CD8+CD4-CCR7+CD45RA+ on a BD FACSAria II into RLT Plus buffer. Detection sensitivity was tested by spiking Jurkat RNA equal to roughly ten TCR copies' worth into samples containing roughly 19,000-1,000,000 naive CD8 T cells. Enrichment of CD8 T cells was done with RosetteSep CD8+ T Cell Enrichment Cocktail plus Ficoll-Paque, and ACK red cell lysis came afterward. This clonotype was recorded many times. Its recognized antigen is unknown. Base-call qualities are not available, and no considerably larger clone is one nucleotide away.

This TCR came from a human donor in good health. Some libraries in this study had Jurkat cell RNA spiked in. The V gene is TRBV5-4 and the J gene is TRBJ1-2; too little of a D gene remains to name it. The sequencing input was naive CD8+ T cells from blood, with Jurkat cell RNA spiked in. The cell subset or site label, read with the paper, signifies: FACS-sorted CD8+CD4-CCR7+CD45RA+ naive T cells. The nucleotide sequence is given as TGTGCCAGCAGCTTGGGGCTCTATGGCTACACCTTC. This codes for CASSLGLYGYTF.